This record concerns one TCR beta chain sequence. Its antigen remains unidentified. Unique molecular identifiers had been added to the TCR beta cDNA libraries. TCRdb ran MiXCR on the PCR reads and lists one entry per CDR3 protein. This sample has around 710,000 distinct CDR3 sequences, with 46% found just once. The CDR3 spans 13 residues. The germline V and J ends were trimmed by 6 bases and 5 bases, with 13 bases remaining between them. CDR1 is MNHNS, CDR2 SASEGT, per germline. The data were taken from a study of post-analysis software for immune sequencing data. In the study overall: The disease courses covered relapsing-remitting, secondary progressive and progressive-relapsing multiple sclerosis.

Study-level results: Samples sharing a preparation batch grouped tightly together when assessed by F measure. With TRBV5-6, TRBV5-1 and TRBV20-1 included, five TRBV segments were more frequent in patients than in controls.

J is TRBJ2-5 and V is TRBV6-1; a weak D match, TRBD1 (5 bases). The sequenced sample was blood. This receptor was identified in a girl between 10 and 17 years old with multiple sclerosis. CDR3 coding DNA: TGTGCCAGCAGCGTGAGCAGGGTCGAGACCCAGTACTTC. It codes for CASSVSRVETQYF.